This T cell receptor (beta chain) appears in the sequencing data of a study of blood T cells in healthy people across ages. Primers used in a second PCR of about 7 to 12 cycles were a sample-barcoded 5' primer and a J-beta primer mix. With 12 random nucleotides, a template-switch adaptor tagged each individual cDNA molecule. TCRdb re-called the 5' RACE reads through MiXCR, storing one row per CDR3 protein. Of 600,000 or so distinct CDR3 sequences listed, about 28% are singletons. As regards this clonotype: Its antigen is unidentified.

V shed 2 bases and J shed 11 bases, with 21 bases lying between them. This CDR3 comprises 15 residues. The germline CDR1 and CDR2 sequences are MNHEY and SVGAGI. Whole-study results and caveats: Diversity estimated from one million T cells was considered an underestimate. The recorded TCR beta diversity per million T cells decreased in a roughly linear manner with age.

This clonotype was sampled from a woman of 80 years or more in good health. The chain couples TRBV6-5 to TRBJ2-5, with D perhaps being TRBD1 or TRBD2 (5 bases each). Sequenced material: blood. The CDR3 nucleotides are TGTGCCAGCAGTTACGGGGGATTAACCTACGATGAGCAGTACTTC. Translated, it gives CASSYGGLTYDEQYF.